This T cell receptor (beta chain) emerged from a study of CD8+CD57+ T cells in acquired aplastic anemia. Study results and caveats: Found in both controls and patients were around 29 CD8+ CDR3 sequences.

Individuals selected for sequencing had exhibited CD8+CD57+ cell expansion on flow cytometry. Severe acquired aplastic anemia was diagnosed in all patients. Template material for TCR beta VDJ and CDR3 profiling consisted of genomic DNA. TCRdb reprocessed the reads via MiXCR and lists one record per CDR3 protein. The profile shows under 500,000 distinct CDR3 sequences, around 33% of them singletons. Losses at the gene ends were 0 bases for V and 3 bases for J; bases not matched to a gene: 6. This CDR3 spans 16 amino acids. The germline CDR1 and CDR2 sequences are LGHNA and YSLEER. Details on this clonotype: Antigen specificity is unknown.

This clonotype was obtained from a human donor with aplastic anemia. The rearrangement joins TRBV4-3 to TRBJ2-7; 9 bases fit TRBD1. Sequenced material: sorted CD4+, CD8+, or CD8+CD57+ T cells (not recorded which) from PBMCs. The CDR3 nucleotides are TGCGCCAGCAGCCAAGAACGAACAGGGGGCAGCTACGAGCAGTACTTC. Translation gives CASSQERTGGSYEQYF.